This T cell receptor beta chain was retrieved from a study of cytomegalovirus exposure and HLA in healthy donors. Comments on this clone: Antigen specificity is unknown.

General study points: What TCR beta sequences reportedly achieved was accurate prediction of HLA-A and HLA-B alleles in most subjects. Cytomegalovirus status, reportedly, was diagnosed with high specificity and sensitivity by the classifier.

The PCR made use of 60 Vbeta and 13 Jbeta primers. Original processing notes: An analysis performed later counted roughly 80 million unique TCR beta chains (roughly 11 million of them shared). Generated by immunoSEQ multiplex PCR, the TCRdb table keeps only in-frame clones and is missing some. D and trimming come from the DNA, and the V and J calls and clone size come from that table. This table holds approximately 89,000 clones, less than 80% found once. V was cut by 7 bases and J by 5 bases, with 22 bases left in between. From germline, CDR1 is MNHEY and CDR2 SMNVEV (reference sequence). This CDR3 has 16 residues.

Sequenced material: PBMCs. The V gene is TRBV27, the J gene TRBJ2-3; TRBD2 is a possible D gene (7 bases). This sequence originates from a male donor in good health and CMV-seronegative. The CDR3 reads CASNGGLWRGEDTQYF. In nucleotides, the CDR3 is TGTGCCAGCAACGGGGGGCTATGGAGAGGGGAAGATACGCAGTATTTT.